This record looks at one TCR beta chain sequence and its context. The data are from a study of T-cell reconstitution after alpha-beta-depleted transplantation in children. V lost 4 bases and J lost 5, with 25 bases in between. This CDR3 has 19 amino acids. Looked up from germline, CDR1 is SGDLS and CDR2 is YYNGEE. This sample's TCRbeta library carried unique molecular identifier barcodes. One entry per CDR3 protein results from TCRdb running MiXCR on the PCR reads. The sample has hundreds of thousands of distinct CDR3 sequences; around 13% are singletons. The sample in question was PBMCs from the stem cell graft donor, obtained from the stem cell graft. This TCR derives from a human donor who donated a stem cell graft to a child with combined immunodeficiency. The chain employs TRBV9 and TRBJ1-6, with D possibly being TRBD1 (5 bases). CDR3 coding DNA: TGTGCCAGCAGCACTATGGGGGATCCCGGCGGGGCCCATAATTCACCCCTCCACTTT. It translates to CASSTMGDPGGAHNSPLHF.